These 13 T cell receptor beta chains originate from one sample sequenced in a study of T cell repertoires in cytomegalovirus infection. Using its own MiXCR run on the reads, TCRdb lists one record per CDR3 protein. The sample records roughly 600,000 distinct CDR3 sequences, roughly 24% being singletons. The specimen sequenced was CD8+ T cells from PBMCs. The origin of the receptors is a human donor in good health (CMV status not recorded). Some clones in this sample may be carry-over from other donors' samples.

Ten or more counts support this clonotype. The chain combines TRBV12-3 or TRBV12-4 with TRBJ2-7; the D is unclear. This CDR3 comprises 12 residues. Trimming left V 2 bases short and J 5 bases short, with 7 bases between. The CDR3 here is CASSLRWDEQYF. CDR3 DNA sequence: TGTGCCAGCAGTTTAAGGTGGGACGAGCAGTACTTC.

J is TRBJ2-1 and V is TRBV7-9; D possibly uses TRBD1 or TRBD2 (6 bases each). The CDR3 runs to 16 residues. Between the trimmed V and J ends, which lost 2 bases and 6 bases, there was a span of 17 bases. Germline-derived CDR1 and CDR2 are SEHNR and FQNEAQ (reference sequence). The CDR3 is CASSLSDGGSFNEQFF. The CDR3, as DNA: TGTGCCAGCAGCTTATCAGACGGGGGCAGTTTCAATGAGCAGTTCTTC.

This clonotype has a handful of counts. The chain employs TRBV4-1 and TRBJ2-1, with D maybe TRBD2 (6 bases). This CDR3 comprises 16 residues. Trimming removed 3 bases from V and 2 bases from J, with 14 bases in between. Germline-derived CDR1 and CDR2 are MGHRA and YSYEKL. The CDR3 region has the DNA TGCGCCAGCAGCCACCCTGCGGGGTTCACCTACAATGAGCAGTTCTTC. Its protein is CASSHPAGFTYNEQFF.

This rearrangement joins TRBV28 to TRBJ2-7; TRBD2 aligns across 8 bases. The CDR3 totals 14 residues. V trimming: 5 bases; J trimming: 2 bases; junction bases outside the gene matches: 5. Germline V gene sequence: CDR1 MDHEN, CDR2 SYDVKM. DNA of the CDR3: TGTGCCAGCAGTCAGACTAGCGTCACCTACGAGCAGTACGTC. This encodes CASSQTSVTYEQYV.

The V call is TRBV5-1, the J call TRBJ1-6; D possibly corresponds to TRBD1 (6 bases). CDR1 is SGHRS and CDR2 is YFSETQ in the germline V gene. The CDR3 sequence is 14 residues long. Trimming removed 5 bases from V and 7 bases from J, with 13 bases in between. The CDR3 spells CASRPGEANSPLHF. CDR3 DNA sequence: TGCGCCAGCAGACCAGGGGAAGCCAATTCACCCCTCCACTTT.

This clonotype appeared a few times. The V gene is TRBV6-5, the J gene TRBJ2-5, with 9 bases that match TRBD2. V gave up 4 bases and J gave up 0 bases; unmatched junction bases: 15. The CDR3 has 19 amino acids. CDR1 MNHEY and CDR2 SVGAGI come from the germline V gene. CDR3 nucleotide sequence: TGTGCCAGCAGTTGCTCGGGCCGAAGACTAGCGGATAACCAAGAGACCCAGTACTTC. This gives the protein CASSCSGRRLADNQETQYF.

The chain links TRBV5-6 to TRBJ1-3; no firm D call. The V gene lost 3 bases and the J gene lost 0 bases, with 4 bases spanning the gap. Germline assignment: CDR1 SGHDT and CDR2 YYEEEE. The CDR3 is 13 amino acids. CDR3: CASSWPSGNTIYF. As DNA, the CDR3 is TGTGCCAGCAGCTGGCCCTCTGGAAACACCATATATTTT.

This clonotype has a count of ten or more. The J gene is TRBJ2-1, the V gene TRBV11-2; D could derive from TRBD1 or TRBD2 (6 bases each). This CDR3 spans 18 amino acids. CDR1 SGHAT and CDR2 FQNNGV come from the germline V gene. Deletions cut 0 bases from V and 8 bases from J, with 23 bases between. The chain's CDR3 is CASSLDPLAGGNTDEQFF. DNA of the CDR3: TGTGCCAGCAGCTTAGATCCCCTTGCCGGGGGCAATACAGATGAGCAGTTCTTC.

In DNA, the CDR3 is TGTGCCAGCAGTTACTCGATGGGGGAGGTGGGTGAAGCTTTCTTT. This translates into CASSYSMGEVGEAFF. The rearrangement links TRBV6-6 to TRBJ1-1; tentative D call: TRBD1 (5 bases). This CDR3 region has 15 residues. Trimming removed 0 bases at V and 7 bases at J, with 15 bases between. Germline loops: CDR1 MNHNY, CDR2 SVGAGI (reference sequence).

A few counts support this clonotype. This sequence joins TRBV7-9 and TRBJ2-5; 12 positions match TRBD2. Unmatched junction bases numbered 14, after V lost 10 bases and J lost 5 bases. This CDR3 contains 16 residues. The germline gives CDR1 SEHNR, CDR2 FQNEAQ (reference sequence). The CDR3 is CATMNPGLAGYETQYF. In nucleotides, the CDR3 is TGTGCCACTATGAACCCGGGACTAGCGGGCTATGAGACCCAGTACTTC. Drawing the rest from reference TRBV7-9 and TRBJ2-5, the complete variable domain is DTGVSQNPRHKITKRGQNVTFRCDPISEHNRLYWYRQTLGQGPEFLTYFQNEAQLEKSRLLSDRFSAERPKGSFSTLEIQRTEQGDSAMYLCATMNPGLAGYETQYFGPGTRLLVL.

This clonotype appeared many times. CDR3 nucleotide sequence: TGTGCCAGCAGTTCACTCGTACTAGCGGGGGGGCTGGATACGCAGTATTTT. This translates into CASSSLVLAGGLDTQYF. This rearrangement joins TRBV12-3 or TRBV12-4 to TRBJ2-3; 13 bases map to TRBD2. This CDR3 contains 17 residues. The trim removed 4 bases at V and 6 bases at J, leaving 10 bases unmatched.

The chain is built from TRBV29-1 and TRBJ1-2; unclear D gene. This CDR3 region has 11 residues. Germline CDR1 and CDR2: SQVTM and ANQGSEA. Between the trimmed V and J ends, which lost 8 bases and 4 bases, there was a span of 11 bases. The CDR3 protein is CSTETTYGYTF. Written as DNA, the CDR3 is TGCAGCACAGAAACAACCTATGGCTACACCTTC.

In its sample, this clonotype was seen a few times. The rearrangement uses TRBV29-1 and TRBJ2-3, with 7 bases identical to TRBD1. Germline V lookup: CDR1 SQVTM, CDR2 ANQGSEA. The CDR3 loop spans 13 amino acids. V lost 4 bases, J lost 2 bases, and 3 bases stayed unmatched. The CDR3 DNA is TGCAGCGTTGCAGGGGGAGACACAGATACGCAGTATTTT. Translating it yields CSVAGGDTDTQYF.